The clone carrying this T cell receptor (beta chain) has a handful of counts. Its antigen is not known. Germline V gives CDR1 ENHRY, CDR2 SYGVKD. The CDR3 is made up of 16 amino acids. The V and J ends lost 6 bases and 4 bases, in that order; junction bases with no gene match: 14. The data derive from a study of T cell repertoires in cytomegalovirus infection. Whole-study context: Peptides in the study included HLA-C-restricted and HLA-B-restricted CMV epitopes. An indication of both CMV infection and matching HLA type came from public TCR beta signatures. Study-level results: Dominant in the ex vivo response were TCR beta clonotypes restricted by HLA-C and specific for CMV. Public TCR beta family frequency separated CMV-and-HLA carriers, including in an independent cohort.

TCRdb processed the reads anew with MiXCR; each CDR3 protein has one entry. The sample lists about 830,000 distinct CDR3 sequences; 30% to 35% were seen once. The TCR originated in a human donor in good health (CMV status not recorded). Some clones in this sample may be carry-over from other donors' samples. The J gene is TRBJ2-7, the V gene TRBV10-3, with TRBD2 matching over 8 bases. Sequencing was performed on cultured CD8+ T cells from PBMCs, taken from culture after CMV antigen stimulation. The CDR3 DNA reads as TGTGCCATCAGATCCCCCGGACGGGGGGGGGGGTACGAGCAGTACTTC. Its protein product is CAIRSPGRGGGYEQYF.